These 15 T cell receptor beta chains share one sample of origin, sequenced in a study of OX40 agonist ivuxolimab in advanced cancers. Sequencing used immunoSEQ multiplex PCR; TCRdb keeps in-frame clones, though not all of them. The sample holds roughly 71,000 clones; less than 90% are singletons and the top ten take around 0.96%. Here the sequenced sample was CD4+ or CD8+ T cells sorted from blood, taken in a trial of the OX40 agonist ivuxolimab. Receptors originate from an adult with an advanced solid tumor such as melanoma, head and neck, liver or kidney cancer.

The rearrangement uses TRBV7-2 and TRBJ1-5; D ambiguous. V was cut by 5 bases and J by 5 bases, with 13 bases left in between. Germline values: CDR1 SGHTA, CDR2 FQGNSA. This CDR3 has 14 residues. The DNA for the CDR3 is TGTGCCAGCAGCACTCACGGTGGGGATCAGCCCCAGCATTTT. This translates into CASSTHGGDQPQHF. Full variable domain (rest looked up from reference TRBV7-2 and TRBJ1-5): GAGVSQSPSNKVTEKGKDVELRCDPISGHTALYWYRQSLGQGLEFLIYFQGNSAPDKSGLPSDRFSAERTGGSVSTLTIQRTQQEDSAVYLCASSTHGGDQPQHFGDGTRLSIL.

The chain combines TRBV5-6 with TRBJ2-5, with 8 nucleotides matching TRBD1. CDR1 is SGHDT, CDR2 YYEEEE, per germline. V shed 5 bases and J 5 bases; nucleotides not matched to a gene: 5. This CDR3 region has 13 residues. CDR3 DNA sequence: TGTGCCAGCAGTACAGGGGGTCGGGAGACCCAGTACTTC. Amino acids: CASSTGGRETQYF. The full variable domain, with the rest looked up from reference TRBV5-6 and TRBJ2-5, is DAGVTQSPTHLIKTRGQQVTLRCSPKSGHDTVSWYQQALGQGPQFIFQYYEEEERQRGNFPDRFSGHQFPNYSSELNVNALLLGDSALYLCASSTGGRETQYFGPGTRLLVL.

The chain links TRBV4-3 to TRBJ2-4; D possibly uses TRBD1 or TRBD2 (6 bases each). Between the trimmed V and J ends, which lost 1 base and 5 bases, there was a span of 12 bases. This CDR3 region has 15 residues. CDR1 is LGHNA and CDR2 is YSLEER in the germline V gene. The CDR3 region is CASSQASGAENIQYF. For the CDR3, the DNA is TGCGCCAGCAGCCAAGCCTCGGGGGCCGAAAACATTCAGTACTTC.

The rearrangement joins TRBV5-1 to TRBJ2-7; 11 bases agree with TRBD1. From germline, CDR1 is SGHRS and CDR2 YFSETQ. This CDR3 contains 16 residues. Trimming cost V 3 bases and J 6 bases; bases outside gene matches: 11. The CDR3, as DNA: TGCGCCAGCAGCTGGGATCTCCCGGGACAGGGGGGCGAGCAGTACTTC. It yields the protein CASSWDLPGQGGEQYF. Full variable domain (rest looked up from reference TRBV5-1 and TRBJ2-7): KAGVTQTPRYLIKTRGQQVTLSCSPISGHRSVSWYQQTPGQGLQFLFEYFSETQRNKGNFPGRFSGRQFSNSRSEMNVSTLELGDSALYLCASSWDLPGQGGEQYFGPGTRLTVT.

The DNA of the CDR3 is TGTGCCAGCAGAACAGTGAACACTGAAGCTTTCTTT. Translation gives CASRTVNTEAFF. This chain connects TRBV6-1 to TRBJ1-1; D not certain. Between the trimmed V and J ends, which lost 6 bases and 0 bases, there was a span of 5 bases. Looked up from germline, CDR1 is MNHNS and CDR2 is SASEGT. The CDR3 has 12 amino acids.

The chain combines TRBV11-2 with TRBJ2-3; D gene ambiguous. The germline V and J ends were trimmed by 5 bases and 5 bases, with 5 bases remaining between them. Germline lookup yields CDR1 SGHAT and CDR2 FQNNGV. CDR3 size: 11 residues. As DNA, the CDR3 is TGTGCCAGCAGCACGGTAGATACGCAGTATTTT. It translates to CASSTVDTQYF.

This clone was counted once. The chain carries TRBV7-2 and TRBJ2-3, with 7 bases that match TRBD1. Per germline, CDR1 SGHTA and CDR2 FQGNSA. CDR3 length: 14 amino acids. V lost 5 bases and J lost 2; bases outside the gene matches: 4. The CDR3 is CASSQTGNTDTQYF. CDR3 DNA: TGTGCCAGCAGCCAGACAGGGAACACAGATACGCAGTATTTT.

The genes are TRBV7-9 and TRBJ2-5; 10 bases agree with TRBD1. The CDR3 extends over 15 amino acids. CDR1 and CDR2 (germline): SEHNR, FQNEAQ (reference sequence). The junction had 7 bases not matched to a gene; V was cut back by 5 bases and J by 4 bases. The CDR3 spells CASSLTWTGGETQYF. CDR3 nucleotide sequence: TGTGCCAGCAGCCTAACCTGGACAGGGGGAGAGACCCAGTACTTC. Together with reference TRBV7-9 and TRBJ2-5, the CDR3 gives the full variable domain: DTGVSQNPRHKITKRGQNVTFRCDPISEHNRLYWYRQTLGQGPEFLTYFQNEAQLEKSRLLSDRFSAERPKGSFSTLEIQRTEQGDSAMYLCASSLTWTGGETQYFGPGTRLLVL.

The chain carries TRBV7-9 and TRBJ1-1; the D is unclear. The V end lost 4 bases, the J end lost 4 bases, and 10 bases lay between the germline ends. CDR3 length: 13 residues. The germline V gene has CDR1 SEHNR and CDR2 FQNEAQ (reference sequence). CDR3 in amino acids: CASSWSGGTEAFF. In DNA form, the CDR3 reads TGTGCCAGCAGCTGGAGTGGTGGCACTGAAGCTTTCTTT.

The rearrangement links TRBV18 to TRBJ1-2; 7 bases are shared with TRBD1. The V gene end was trimmed by 2 bases and the J gene end by 5 bases; junction bases not matched to a gene: 11. The CDR3 is made up of 16 amino acids. Germline CDR1 and CDR2: KGHSH and LQKENI. CDR3: CASSPSGQGGPYGYTF. In nucleotides, the CDR3 is TGTGCCAGCTCACCATCGGGGCAGGGGGGACCATATGGCTACACCTTC. Drawing the rest from reference TRBV18 and TRBJ1-2, the complete variable domain is NAGVMQNPRHLVRRRGQEARLRCSPMKGHSHVYWYRQLPEEGLKFMVYLQKENIIDESGMPKERFSAEFPKEGPSILRIQQVVRGDSAAYFCASSPSGQGGPYGYTFGSGTRLTVV.

The V call is TRBV10-3, the J call TRBJ2-1, with 9 bases fitting TRBD1. The CDR3 has 13 residues. Germline CDR1 and CDR2: ENHRY and SYGVKD. The trim removed 10 bases at V and 3 bases at J, leaving 4 bases unmatched. The CDR3 bases are TGTGCCAGTGACAGGGGGGACTACAATGAGCAGTTCTTC. Its translation: CASDRGDYNEQFF.

V usage is TRBV11-3 and J usage is TRBJ2-5; D is ambiguous. The end of the DNA fits TRBJ2-7 better, so the J call may be wrong. The CDR3 contains 15 residues. In germline, CDR1 is SGHNT, CDR2 YENEEA. CDR3: CASSLLRLVPGEQYF. In DNA, the CDR3 is TGTGCCAGCAGCTTACTGCGGCTCGTCCCCGGCGAGCAGTACTTC.

The rearrangement links TRBV7-2 to TRBJ2-5; D uncertain. The ends were cut back, 5 bases at V and 2 bases at J, with 9 bases in the middle. The V gene's germline CDR1 is SGHTA and CDR2 FQGNSA. The CDR3 is 13 residues long. The CDR3 nucleotides are TGTGCCAGCAGCCACGACAATCAAGAGACCCAGTACTTC. It encodes CASSHDNQETQYF.

For the CDR3, the DNA is TGTGCCAGCAGTTCTCCTATAGCGGGAGCAGACGAGCAGTACTTC. Protein: CASSSPIAGADEQYF. V and J are TRBV28 and TRBJ2-5, with 9 bases fitting TRBD2. Judging by the DNA end, TRBJ2-7 fits better; the J call may be wrong. This CDR3 has 15 amino acids. Germline V gene data show CDR1 as MDHEN and CDR2 as SYDVKM.

The chain has TRBV5-1 and TRBJ2-3, with TRBD1 matching 7 bases. This CDR3 is 14 amino acids long. With 4 bases clipped from V and 3 bases from J, the junction kept 5 bases outside the gene matches. Germline V gene lookup returns CDR1 SGHRS and CDR2 YFSETQ. This CDR3 reads CASSKGQITDTQYF. In DNA form, the CDR3 reads TGCGCCAGCAGCAAGGGACAGATAACAGATACGCAGTATTTT.